The next 17 T cell receptor beta chains were all read from a single sample in a study of T-cell reconstitution after alpha-beta-depleted transplantation in children. Construction of the TCRbeta library involved unique molecular identifiers. MiXCR was run by TCRdb on the PCR reads, yielding one entry per CDR3 protein. The sample lists hundreds of thousands of distinct CDR3 sequences, 15% to 20% occurring once. This material consisted of PBMCs, mostly from graft donor cells, taken 360 days after TCRalphabeta/CD19-depleted stem cell transplant. These receptor sequences come from a male patient between 2 and 10 years old who had a stem cell transplant for acute lymphoblastic leukemia, so the T cells may come from the graft donor.

CDR3 amino acids: CATSRDRPGNQPQHF. CDR3 DNA: TGTGCCACCAGCAGAGATCGGCCAGGGAATCAGCCCCAGCATTTT. The V gene is TRBV15, the J gene TRBJ1-5, with D possibly TRBD1 on 5 matching bases. The CDR3 is 15 amino acids. Germline V gene lookup returns CDR1 LNHNV and CDR2 YYDKDF (reference sequence). V shed 0 bases and J shed 4 bases, with 10 bases lying between them.

A few counts support this clonotype. This chain links TRBV6-1 with TRBJ2-7; D perhaps matches TRBD1 (6 bases). The CDR3 is 13 residues long. Germline V gene sequence: CDR1 MNHNS, CDR2 SASEGT. Deletions cut 7 bases from V and 2 bases from J, with 12 bases between. The DNA for the CDR3 is TGTGCCAGCACCAGGGGTCCAGCCTACGAGCAGTACTTC. It translates to CASTRGPAYEQYF.

This clonotype has more than one count but fewer than ten. V and J are TRBV4-2 and TRBJ1-2, with 11 nucleotides matching TRBD1. In germline, CDR1 is LGHNA, CDR2 YNFKEQ. V gave up 1 base and J gave up 2 bases; unmatched junction bases: 6. This CDR3 region has 17 residues. DNA of the CDR3: TGTGCCAGCAGCCAAGGAATCGGGACAGGGGGAAACTATGGCTACACCTTC. Translating gives CASSQGIGTGGNYGYTF.

Note on this clonotype: Sequence at one end of the junction differs from germline and may be a read error. The CDR3 nucleotides are TGTGCTAGCAGCTTAGGGACCGGGACTTCCAATGAGCAGTTCTTC. This encodes CASSLGTGTSNEQFF. The chain combines TRBV7-7 with TRBJ2-1; tentatively, D is TRBD2 (6 bases). From germline, CDR1 is SSHAT and CDR2 FNYEAQ (reference sequence). The CDR3 is 15 residues long.

The gene calls are TRBV20-1 and TRBJ2-7, with D hard to call. The germline V and J ends were trimmed by 5 bases and 2 bases, with 13 bases remaining between them. Germline V gene sequence: CDR1 DFQATT, CDR2 SNEGSKA (reference sequence). The CDR3 spans 13 residues. CDR3 loop: CSAQWVEPYEQYF. CDR3 sequence (DNA): TGCAGTGCTCAATGGGTGGAGCCCTACGAGCAGTACTTC.

This clonotype was detected only a few times. The chain couples TRBV28 to TRBJ2-1, with 13 bases matching TRBD2. The V gene's germline CDR1 is MDHEN and CDR2 SYDVKM. This CDR3 is built from 17 residues. The junction had 7 bases not matched to a gene; V was cut back by 5 bases and J by 3 bases. The CDR3 here is CASSDIWTSGSYNEQFF. The CDR3 DNA reads as TGTGCCAGCAGTGATATCTGGACTAGCGGGAGCTACAATGAGCAGTTCTTC.

The chain combines TRBV6-5 with TRBJ1-4; D may be TRBD1 (6 bases). Germline V gene sequence: CDR1 MNHEY, CDR2 SVGAGI. The CDR3 sequence is 15 residues long. V lost 0 bases and J 10 bases, leaving 15 bases between the germline ends. CDR3: CASSYSNGGRGKLFF. The DNA of the CDR3 is TGTGCCAGCAGTTACTCGAATGGGGGGCGCGGAAAACTGTTTTTT.

This rearrangement joins TRBV12-3 or TRBV12-4 to TRBJ1-5; unclear D gene. This CDR3 has 16 residues. Trimming removed 3 bases at V and 5 bases at J, with 17 bases between. Here the CDR3 DNA reads TGTGCCAGCAGTTTTGTTCAATGGGGAAGGGATCAGCCCCAGCATTTT. This gives the protein CASSFVQWGRDQPQHF.

The chain uses TRBV20-1 and TRBJ1-6; 7 positions match TRBD1. CDR1 and CDR2 from the germline V gene are DFQATT and SNEGSKA (reference sequence). Losses at the gene ends were 3 bases for V and 7 bases for J; bases not matched to a gene: 3. The CDR3 has 13 residues. The CDR3 loop is CSARTGQNSPLHF. The CDR3 region has the DNA TGCAGTGCTAGGACAGGGCAGAATTCACCCCTCCACTTT.

This sequence joins TRBV9 and TRBJ1-2; D is possibly TRBD1 (5 bases). The CDR3 extends over 14 amino acids. V was clipped by 2 bases and J by 5 bases, with 13 bases between them. Germline V lookup: CDR1 SGDLS, CDR2 YYNGEE. The CDR3 region is CASSVTGVGYGYTF. In DNA form, the CDR3 reads TGTGCCAGCAGCGTCACAGGCGTAGGGTATGGCTACACCTTC.

This clonotype was observed a few times. The chain uses TRBV15 and TRBJ2-1, with 9 bases matching TRBD1. CDR3 length: 14 amino acids. Germline values: CDR1 LNHNV, CDR2 YYDKDF (reference sequence). Unmatched junction bases numbered 1, after V lost 3 bases and J lost 4 bases. In DNA form, the CDR3 reads TGTGCCACCAGCAGGGACAGGGGTTACAATGAGCAGTTCTTC. Its translation is CATSRDRGYNEQFF.

There are many counts of this clonotype. The gene calls are TRBV28 and TRBJ1-5, with D perhaps matching TRBD1 (5 bases). The CDR3 extends over 16 amino acids. V was pared by 5 bases and J by 2 bases, with 16 bases between. In germline, CDR1 is MDHEN, CDR2 SYDVKM. The CDR3 here is CASSPLQDLRNQPQHF. Here the CDR3 DNA reads TGTGCCAGCAGTCCGTTACAGGACCTCCGCAATCAGCCCCAGCATTTT.

This clonotype was detected a few times. This chain connects TRBV3-1 to TRBJ2-3, with TRBD2 matching 7 bases. V was clipped by 3 bases and J by 6 bases; unmatched bases: 6. Germline assignment: CDR1 LGHDT and CDR2 YNNKEL (reference sequence). The CDR3 extends over 14 amino acids. As DNA, the CDR3 is TGTGCCAGCAGCCAGCGCGGGGGAGACGATACGCAGTATTTT. Amino acids: CASSQRGGDDTQYF.

V gene TRBV28 combines with J gene TRBJ2-7; 11 bases line up with TRBD1. With V trimmed by 5 bases and J by 3 bases, 9 bases remained unmatched. This CDR3 region has 16 residues. The germline V gene has CDR1 MDHEN and CDR2 SYDVKM. The CDR3 sequence: CASSPTGTGGFYEQYF. In DNA form, the CDR3 reads TGTGCCAGCAGTCCTACCGGGACAGGGGGATTCTACGAGCAGTACTTC.

In regard to this clonotype: Germline and junction disagree at one end, which may indicate a read error. The chain has TRBV7-7 and TRBJ2-3, with TRBD2 as a possible D gene (6 bases). The CDR3 totals 13 residues. Germline assignment: CDR1 SSHAT and CDR2 FNYEAQ (reference sequence). For the CDR3, the DNA is TGTGCTAGCAGCCCTAACGGAGGGTTTACGCAGTATTTT. Protein product: CASSPNGGFTQYF.

This clonotype was picked up a small number of times. The rearrangement links TRBV28 to TRBJ2-7; the match to TRBD2 covers 10 bases. This CDR3 has 14 amino acids. The J segment lost 6 bases and the V segment lost 6 bases, leaving 8 bases of the junction unmatched. CDR1 is MDHEN, CDR2 SYDVKM, per germline. CDR3 DNA: TGTGCCAGCAGGCGTCCTAGCGGGGGCGGCGAGCAGTACTTC. It codes for CASRRPSGGGEQYF.

This clonotype was picked up a small number of times. Here the CDR3 reads CASSPMTSSYNEQFF. The CDR3 DNA follows: TGCGCCAGCAGCCCGATGACTAGCTCCTACAATGAGCAGTTCTTC. This sequence joins TRBV4-3 and TRBJ2-1; perhaps TRBD2 as D (6 bases). The CDR3 consists of 15 residues. The germline CDR1 and CDR2 sequences are LGHNA and YSLEER. Trimming left V 4 bases short and J 0 bases short, with 10 bases between.